The clone carrying this T cell receptor beta chain came up a few times. This record comes from a study of patients and donors after allogeneic stem cell transplantation. One entry per CDR3 protein results from TCRdb running MiXCR on the RT-PCR reads. Counted here are fewer than 250,000 distinct CDR3 sequences, around an eighth occurring once; the ten biggest clones make up roughly 11%. V lost 3 bases and J lost 5; bases outside the gene matches: 13. Per germline, CDR1 SGHDT and CDR2 YYEEEE. The CDR3 contains 17 residues. This receptor was obtained from a human donor who was either an allogeneic HSCT recipient or a stem cell or donor lymphocyte infusion donor (not recorded which). It is not recorded whose cells these are; they may come from a transplant donor. The chain employs TRBV5-6 and TRBJ2-5; TRBD2 matches at 10 bases. Sequencing input: blood, either unsorted or a sorted T cell fraction (not recorded which). CDR3 sequence (DNA): TGTGCCAGCAGCTCCAATAAGCGGGGGGGCCTTCGGGAGACCCAGTACTTC. Encoded protein: CASSSNKRGGLRETQYF.